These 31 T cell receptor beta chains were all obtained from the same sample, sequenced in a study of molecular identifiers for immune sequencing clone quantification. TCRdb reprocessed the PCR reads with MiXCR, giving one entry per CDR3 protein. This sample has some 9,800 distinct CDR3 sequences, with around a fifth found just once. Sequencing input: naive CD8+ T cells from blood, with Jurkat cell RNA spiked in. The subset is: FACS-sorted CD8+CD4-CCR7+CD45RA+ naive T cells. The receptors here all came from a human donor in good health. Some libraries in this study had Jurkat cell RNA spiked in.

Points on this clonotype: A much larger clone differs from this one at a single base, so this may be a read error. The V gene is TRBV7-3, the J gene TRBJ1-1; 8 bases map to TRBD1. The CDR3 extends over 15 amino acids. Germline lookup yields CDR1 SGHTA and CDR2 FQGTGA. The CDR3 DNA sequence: TGTGCCAACAGCCTGACCGGGACAGGAAACACTGAAGCTTTCTTT. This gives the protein CANSLTGTGNTEAFF. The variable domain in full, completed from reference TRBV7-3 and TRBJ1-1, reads GAGVSQTPSNKVTEKGKYVELRCDPISGHTALYWYRQSLGQGPEFLIYFQGTGAADDSGLPNDRFFAVRPEGSVSTLKIQRTERGDSAVYLCANSLTGTGNTEAFFGQGTRLTVV.

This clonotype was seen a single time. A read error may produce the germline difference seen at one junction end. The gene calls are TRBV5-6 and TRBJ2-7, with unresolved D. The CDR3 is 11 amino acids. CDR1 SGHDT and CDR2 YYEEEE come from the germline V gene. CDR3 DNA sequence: TGTGCCAGCAGCCGGGCCTATGAGCAGCACTTC. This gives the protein CASSRAYEQHF.

CDR3 residues: CSAAGGYGYTF. In DNA form, the CDR3 reads TGCAGCGCCGCGGGGGGCTATGGCTACACCTTC. The chain is built from TRBV29-1 and TRBJ1-2; D may be TRBD1 (5 bases). Germline CDR1 and CDR2: SQVTM and ANQGSEA. The CDR3 extends over 11 amino acids. V gave up 7 bases and J gave up 4 bases, with 10 bases separating them.

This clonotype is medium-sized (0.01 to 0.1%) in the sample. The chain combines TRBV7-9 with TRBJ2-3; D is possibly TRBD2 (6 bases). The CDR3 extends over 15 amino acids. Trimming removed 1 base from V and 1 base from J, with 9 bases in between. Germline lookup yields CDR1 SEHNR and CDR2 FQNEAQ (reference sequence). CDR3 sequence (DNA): TGTGCCAGCAGCTTAGGTGGGACTGGCACAGATACGCAGTATTTT. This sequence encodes CASSLGGTGTDTQYF.

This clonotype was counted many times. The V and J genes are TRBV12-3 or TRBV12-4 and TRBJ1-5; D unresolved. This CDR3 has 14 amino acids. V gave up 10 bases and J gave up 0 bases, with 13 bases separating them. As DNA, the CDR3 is TGTGCCACAGATGGAGAATATAGCAATCAGCCCCAGCATTTT. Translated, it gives CATDGEYSNQPQHF.

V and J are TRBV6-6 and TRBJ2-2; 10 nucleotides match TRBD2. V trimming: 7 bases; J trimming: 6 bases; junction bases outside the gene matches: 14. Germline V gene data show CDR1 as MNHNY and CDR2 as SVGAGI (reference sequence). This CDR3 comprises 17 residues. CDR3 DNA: TGTGCCAGCAACTCGGGACTAGCGATTGGGTGGGCCGGGGAGCTGTTTTTT. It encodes CASNSGLAIGWAGELFF.

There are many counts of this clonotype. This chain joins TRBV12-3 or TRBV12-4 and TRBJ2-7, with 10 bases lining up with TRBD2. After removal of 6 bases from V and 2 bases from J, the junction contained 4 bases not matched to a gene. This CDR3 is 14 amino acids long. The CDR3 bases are TGTGCCAGCAGCCACACTAGCGGGACCTACGAGCAGTACTTC. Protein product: CASSHTSGTYEQYF.

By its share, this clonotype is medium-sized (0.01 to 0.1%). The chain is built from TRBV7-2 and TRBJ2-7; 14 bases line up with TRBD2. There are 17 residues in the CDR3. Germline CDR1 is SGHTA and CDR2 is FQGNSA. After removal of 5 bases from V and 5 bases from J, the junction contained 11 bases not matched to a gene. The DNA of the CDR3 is TGTGCCAGCAGCCCCGGGACTAGCGGGAGCTGGGGTAACGAGCAGTACTTC. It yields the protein CASSPGTSGSWGNEQYF.

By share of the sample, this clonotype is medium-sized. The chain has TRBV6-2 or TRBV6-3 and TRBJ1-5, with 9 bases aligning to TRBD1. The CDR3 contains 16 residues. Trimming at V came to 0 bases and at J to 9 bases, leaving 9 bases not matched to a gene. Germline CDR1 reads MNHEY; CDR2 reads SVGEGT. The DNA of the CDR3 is TGTGCCAGCAGTTACTCGACAGGGGGTACTTTTGCGCCCCAGCATTTT. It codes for CASSYSTGGTFAPQHF.

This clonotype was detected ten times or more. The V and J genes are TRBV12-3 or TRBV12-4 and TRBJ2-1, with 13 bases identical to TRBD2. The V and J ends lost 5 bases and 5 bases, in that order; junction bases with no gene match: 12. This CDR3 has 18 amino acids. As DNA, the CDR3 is TGTGCCAGCAGTAACCCACTAGCGGGAGGGCCGGTAGACAATGAGCAGTTCTTC. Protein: CASSNPLAGGPVDNEQFF.

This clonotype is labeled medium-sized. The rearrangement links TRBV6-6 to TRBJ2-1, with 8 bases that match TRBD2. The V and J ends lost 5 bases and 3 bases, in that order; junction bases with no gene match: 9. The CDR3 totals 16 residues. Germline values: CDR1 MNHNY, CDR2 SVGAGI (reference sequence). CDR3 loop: CASSNPFREGYNEQFF. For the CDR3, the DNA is TGTGCCAGCAGTAACCCCTTCCGGGAGGGCTACAATGAGCAGTTCTTC.

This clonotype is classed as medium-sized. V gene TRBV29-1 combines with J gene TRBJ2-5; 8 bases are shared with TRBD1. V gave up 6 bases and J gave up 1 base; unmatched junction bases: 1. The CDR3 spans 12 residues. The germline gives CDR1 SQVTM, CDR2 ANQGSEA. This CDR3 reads CSVDRGQETQYF. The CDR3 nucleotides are TGCAGCGTAGACAGGGGCCAAGAGACCCAGTACTTC.

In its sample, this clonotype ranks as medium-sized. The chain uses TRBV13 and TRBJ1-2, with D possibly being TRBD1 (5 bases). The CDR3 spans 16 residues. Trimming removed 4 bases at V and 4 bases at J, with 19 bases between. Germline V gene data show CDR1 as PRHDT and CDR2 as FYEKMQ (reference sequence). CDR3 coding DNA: TGTGCCAGCAGCTATCGGACAATGACGGCGCTCTATGGCTACACCTTC. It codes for CASSYRTMTALYGYTF.

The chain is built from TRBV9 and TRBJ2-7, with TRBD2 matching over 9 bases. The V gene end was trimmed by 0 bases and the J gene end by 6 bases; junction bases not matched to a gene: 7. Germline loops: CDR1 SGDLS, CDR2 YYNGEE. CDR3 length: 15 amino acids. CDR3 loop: CASSVEVAGVSEQYF. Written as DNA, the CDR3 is TGTGCCAGCAGCGTAGAGGTAGCGGGGGTATCCGAGCAGTACTTC.

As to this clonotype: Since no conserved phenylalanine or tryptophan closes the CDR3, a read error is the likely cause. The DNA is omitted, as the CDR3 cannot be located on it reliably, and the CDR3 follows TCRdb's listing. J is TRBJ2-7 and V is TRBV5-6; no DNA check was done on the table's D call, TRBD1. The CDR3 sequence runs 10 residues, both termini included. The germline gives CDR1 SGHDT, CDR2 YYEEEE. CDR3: CASSLQGRPS.

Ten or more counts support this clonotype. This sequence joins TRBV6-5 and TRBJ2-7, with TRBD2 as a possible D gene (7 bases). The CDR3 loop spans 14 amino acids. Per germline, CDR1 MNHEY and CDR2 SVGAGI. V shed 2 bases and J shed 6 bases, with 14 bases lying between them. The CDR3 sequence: CASSYKGGGREQYF. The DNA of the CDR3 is TGTGCCAGCAGTTACAAGGGGGGGGGGCGCGAGCAGTACTTC.

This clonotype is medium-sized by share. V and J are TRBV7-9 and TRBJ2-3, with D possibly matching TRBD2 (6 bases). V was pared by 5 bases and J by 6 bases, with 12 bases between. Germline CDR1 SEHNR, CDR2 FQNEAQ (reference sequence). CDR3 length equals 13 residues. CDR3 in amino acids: CASSARLVDTQYF. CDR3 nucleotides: TGTGCCAGCAGCGCCCGACTAGTTGATACGCAGTATTTT.

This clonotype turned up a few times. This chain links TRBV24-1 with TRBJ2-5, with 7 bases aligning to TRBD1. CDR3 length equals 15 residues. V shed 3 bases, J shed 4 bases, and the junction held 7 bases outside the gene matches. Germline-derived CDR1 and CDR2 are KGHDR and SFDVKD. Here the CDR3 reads CATSDKGDSRETQYF. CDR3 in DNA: TGTGCCACCAGTGATAAGGGGGACAGCAGAGAGACCCAGTACTTC.

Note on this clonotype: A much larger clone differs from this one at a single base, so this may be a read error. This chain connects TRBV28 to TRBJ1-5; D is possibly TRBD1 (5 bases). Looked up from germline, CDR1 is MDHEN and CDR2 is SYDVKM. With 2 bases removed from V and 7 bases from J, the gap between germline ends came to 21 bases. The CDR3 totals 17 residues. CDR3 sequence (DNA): TGTGCCAGCAGTTTACCGCGGGGACGTGAAGCCAACCAGCCCCAGCATTTT. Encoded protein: CASSLPRGREANQPQHF. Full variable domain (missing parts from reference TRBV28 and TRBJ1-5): DVKVTQSSRYLVKRTGEKVFLECVQDMDHENMFWYRQDPGLGLRLIYFSYDVKMKEKGDIPEGYSVSREKKERFSLILESASTNQTSMYLCASSLPRGREANQPQHFGDGTRLSIL.

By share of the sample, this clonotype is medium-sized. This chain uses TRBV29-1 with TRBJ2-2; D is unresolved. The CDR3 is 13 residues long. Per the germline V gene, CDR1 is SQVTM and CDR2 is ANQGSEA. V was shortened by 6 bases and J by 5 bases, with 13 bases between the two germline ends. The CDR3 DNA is TGCAGCGTGCCGGCCCGAGCTACCGGGGAGCTGTTTTTT. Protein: CSVPARATGELFF.

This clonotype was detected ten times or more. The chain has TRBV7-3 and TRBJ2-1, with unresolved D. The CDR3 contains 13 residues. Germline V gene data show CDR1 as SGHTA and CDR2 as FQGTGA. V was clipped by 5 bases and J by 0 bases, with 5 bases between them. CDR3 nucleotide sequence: TGTGCCAGCAGCAGCAGCTCCTACAATGAGCAGTTCTTC. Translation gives CASSSSSYNEQFF. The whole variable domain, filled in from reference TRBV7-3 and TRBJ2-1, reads GAGVSQTPSNKVTEKGKYVELRCDPISGHTALYWYRQSLGQGPEFLIYFQGTGAADDSGLPNDRFFAVRPEGSVSTLKIQRTERGDSAVYLCASSSSSYNEQFFGPGTRLTVL.

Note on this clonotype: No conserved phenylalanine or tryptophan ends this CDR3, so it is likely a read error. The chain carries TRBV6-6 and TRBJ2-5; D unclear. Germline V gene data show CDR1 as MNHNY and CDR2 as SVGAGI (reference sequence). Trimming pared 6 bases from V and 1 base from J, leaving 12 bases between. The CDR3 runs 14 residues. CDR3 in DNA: TGTGCCAGCAGATTGGTGTCTCCCCAAGAGACCCAGTACCTC. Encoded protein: CASRLVSPQETQYL.

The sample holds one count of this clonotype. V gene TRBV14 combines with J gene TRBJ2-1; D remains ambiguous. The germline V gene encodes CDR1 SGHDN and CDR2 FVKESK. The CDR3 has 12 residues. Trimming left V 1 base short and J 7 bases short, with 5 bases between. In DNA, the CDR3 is TGTGCCAGCAGCCAAGTATTAAATGAGCAGTTCTTC. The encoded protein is CASSQVLNEQFF.

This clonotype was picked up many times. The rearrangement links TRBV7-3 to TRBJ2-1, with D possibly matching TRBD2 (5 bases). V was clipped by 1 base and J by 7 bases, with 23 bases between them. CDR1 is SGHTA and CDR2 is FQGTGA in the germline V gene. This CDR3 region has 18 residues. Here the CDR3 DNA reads TGTGCCAGCAGCTTAAACCCCCCGCTAGCAACGGGGATAAATGAGCAGTTCTTC. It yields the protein CASSLNPPLATGINEQFF.

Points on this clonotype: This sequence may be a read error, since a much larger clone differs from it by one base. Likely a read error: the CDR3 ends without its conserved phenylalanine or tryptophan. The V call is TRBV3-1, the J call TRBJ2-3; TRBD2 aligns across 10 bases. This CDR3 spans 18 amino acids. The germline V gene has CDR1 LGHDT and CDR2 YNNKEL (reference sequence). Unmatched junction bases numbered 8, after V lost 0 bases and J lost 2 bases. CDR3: CASSQERGLAEFTDTQYS. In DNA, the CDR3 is TGTGCCAGCAGCCAAGAGAGAGGACTAGCGGAATTCACAGATACGCAGTATTCT.

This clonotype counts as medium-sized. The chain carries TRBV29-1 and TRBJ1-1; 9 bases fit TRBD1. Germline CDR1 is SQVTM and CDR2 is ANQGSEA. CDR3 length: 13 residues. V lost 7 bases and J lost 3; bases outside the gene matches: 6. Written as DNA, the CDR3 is TGCAGCGGGGACAGGGAGGGAGACACTGAAGCTTTCTTT. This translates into CSGDREGDTEAFF. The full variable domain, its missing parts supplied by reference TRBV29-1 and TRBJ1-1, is SAVISQKPSRDICQRGTSLTIQCQVDSQVTMMFWYRQQPGQSLTLIATANQGSEATYESGFVIDKFPISRPNLTFSTLTVSNMSPEDSSIYLCSGDREGDTEAFFGQGTRLTVV.

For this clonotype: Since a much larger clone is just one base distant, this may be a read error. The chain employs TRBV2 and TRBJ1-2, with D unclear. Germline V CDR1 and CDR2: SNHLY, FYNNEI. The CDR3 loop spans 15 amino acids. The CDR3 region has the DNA TGTGCCAGCAGTGAAACGGTCGGTTCTAACCATGGCTACACCTTC. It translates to CASSETVGSNHGYTF.

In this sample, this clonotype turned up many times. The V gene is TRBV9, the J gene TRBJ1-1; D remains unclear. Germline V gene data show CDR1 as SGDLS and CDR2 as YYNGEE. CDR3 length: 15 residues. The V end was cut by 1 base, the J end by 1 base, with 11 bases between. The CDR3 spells CASSVFEAKNTEAFF. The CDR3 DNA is TGTGCCAGCAGCGTATTTGAGGCGAAGAACACTGAAGCTTTCTTT.

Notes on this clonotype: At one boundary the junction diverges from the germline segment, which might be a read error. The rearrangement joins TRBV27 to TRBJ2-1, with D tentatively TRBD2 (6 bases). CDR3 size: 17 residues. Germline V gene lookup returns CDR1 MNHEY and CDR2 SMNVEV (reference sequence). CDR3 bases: TGCGCCAGCAGTTTACCGCTTATTGCGGGAACCTACAATGAGCGGCTCTTC. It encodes CASSLPLIAGTYNERLF.

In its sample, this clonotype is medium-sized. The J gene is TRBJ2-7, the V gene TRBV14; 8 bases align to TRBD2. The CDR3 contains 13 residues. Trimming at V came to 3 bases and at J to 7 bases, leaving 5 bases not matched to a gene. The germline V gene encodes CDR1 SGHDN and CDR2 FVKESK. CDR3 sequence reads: CASSQTSVGEQYF. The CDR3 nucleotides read TGTGCCAGCAGCCAGACTAGCGTCGGAGAGCAGTACTTC.

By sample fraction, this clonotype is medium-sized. The DNA of the CDR3 is TGTGCCAGCAGACCTAGCGGGAGTAGCACAGATACGCAGTATTTT. It specifies CASRPSGSSTDTQYF. The V and J genes are TRBV11-2 and TRBJ2-3, with 10 bases identical to TRBD2. From germline, CDR1 is SGHAT and CDR2 FQNNGV. Unmatched junction bases numbered 3, after V lost 6 bases and J lost 0 bases. The CDR3 consists of 15 residues.